These 12 T cell receptor beta chains were sequenced from one sample in a study of human T cells and chemical hapten exposure. Time point described: pre-sensitization, week 0. Stated treatment: therapeutic diphenylcyclopropenone sensitization with weekly scalp DPC. TCRdb independently ran MiXCR on the RACE reads; one entry per CDR3 protein. The sample includes 200,000 to 300,000 distinct CDR3 sequences, more than 6.5% of them seen just once. The sample consisted of whole blood, taken in connection with sensitization to the hapten diphenylcyclopropenone (DPC). These receptors were taken from a woman in her thirties or forties with alopecia areata. Some clones in this sample may be carry-over from other donors' samples.

The CDR3 loop is CASSPRGASPDTQYF. CDR3 sequence (DNA): TGTGCCAGCAGTCCCAGGGGGGCTAGCCCCGATACGCAGTATTTT. The rearrangement joins TRBV4-2 to TRBJ2-3, with TRBD1 as a possible D gene (7 bases). Trimming took 6 bases from V and 6 from J, leaving 19 bases between them. The CDR3 covers 15 residues. Germline V gene lookup returns CDR1 LGHNA and CDR2 YNFKEQ.

V usage is TRBV9 and J usage is TRBJ1-1; no clear D. V was cut by 0 bases and J by 2 bases, with 8 bases left in between. The V gene's germline CDR1 is SGDLS and CDR2 YYNGEE. CDR3 length equals 14 residues. The CDR3 bases are TGTGCCAGCAGCGTAGAGGGAGAAAACACTGAAGCTTTCTTT. It specifies CASSVEGENTEAFF.

In its sample, this clonotype was seen once. CDR3 loop: CASSEVARTGTQYF. The CDR3 nucleotides read TGTGCCAGCAGTGAAGTAGCACGGACTGGGACCCAGTACTTC. V usage is TRBV2 and J usage is TRBJ2-5, with D possibly matching TRBD2 (5 bases). V dropped 1 base and J dropped 7 bases, with 13 bases sitting between them. Germline CDR1 reads SNHLY; CDR2 reads FYNNEI. The CDR3 is 14 amino acids.

CDR3 in amino acids: CASISGAEGYTF. The DNA for the CDR3 is TGTGCCAGCATATCGGGGGCTGAAGGCTACACCTTC. The chain has TRBV28 and TRBJ1-2, with D maybe TRBD1 (6 bases). This CDR3 comprises 12 residues. Germline V gene lookup returns CDR1 MDHEN and CDR2 SYDVKM. The V and J ends lost 7 bases and 8 bases respectively, with 14 bases between them.

J is TRBJ1-5 and V is TRBV6-1; 9 bases match TRBD1. The CDR3 totals 14 residues. After removal of 3 bases from V and 6 bases from J, the junction contained 3 bases not matched to a gene. In germline, CDR1 is MNHNS, CDR2 SASEGT. This CDR3 is CASSETGGGQPQHF. The CDR3 DNA sequence: TGTGCCAGCAGTGAGACAGGGGGGGGTCAGCCCCAGCATTTT.

The genes are TRBV6-5 and TRBJ2-2; no definite D call. CDR3 length: 15 amino acids. V dropped 0 bases and J dropped 4 bases, with 9 bases sitting between them. The germline V gene encodes CDR1 MNHEY and CDR2 SVGAGI. The CDR3 sequence: CASSYSVFFTGELFF. The CDR3 bases are TGTGCCAGCAGTTACTCGGTCTTCTTCACCGGGGAGCTGTTTTTT.

The rearrangement links TRBV6-6 to TRBJ2-7, with 7 bases aligning to TRBD2. The CDR3 contains 13 residues. Germline CDR1 is MNHNY and CDR2 is SVGAGI (reference sequence). Losses at the gene ends were 2 bases for V and 4 bases for J; bases not matched to a gene: 2. The CDR3 reads CASSYGTKYEQYF. The DNA of the CDR3 is TGTGCCAGCAGTTACGGGACTAAGTACGAGCAGTACTTC.

The genes are TRBV29-1 and TRBJ1-2; D might be TRBD1 (5 bases). Trimming shortened V by 6 bases and J by 3 bases, and 17 bases separated the two germline ends. The CDR3 is 14 residues long. CDR1 is SQVTM, CDR2 ANQGSEA, per germline. The CDR3 nucleotides read TGCAGCGTCGTATTTGGGACTCATGACTATGGCTACACCTTC. Its translation is CSVVFGTHDYGYTF. Using reference TRBV29-1 and TRBJ1-2 for the parts outside the CDR3, the full variable domain is SAVISQKPSRDICQRGTSLTIQCQVDSQVTMMFWYRQQPGQSLTLIATANQGSEATYESGFVIDKFPISRPNLTFSTLTVSNMSPEDSSIYLCSVVFGTHDYGYTFGSGTRLTVV.

In this sample, this clonotype turned up many times. The genes are TRBV12-3 or TRBV12-4 and TRBJ2-3; D is possibly TRBD1 or TRBD2 (5 bases each). This CDR3 region has 13 residues. V dropped 6 bases and J dropped 5 bases, with 12 bases sitting between them. This CDR3 is CASSQGRGDTQYF. CDR3 sequence (DNA): TGTGCCAGCAGCCAGGGTCGGGGAGATACGCAGTATTTT.

This rearrangement joins TRBV15 to TRBJ1-4, with TRBD1 matching over 7 bases. With 3 bases clipped from V and 4 bases from J, the junction kept 5 bases outside the gene matches. The CDR3 is 15 residues long. CDR1 and CDR2 (germline): LNHNV, YYDKDF (reference sequence). The CDR3 sequence is CATSSDREGNEKLFF. The CDR3 DNA reads as TGTGCCACCAGCAGTGACAGGGAGGGTAATGAAAAACTGTTTTTT.

The chain carries TRBV11-2 and TRBJ2-2; D is unclear. The V gene's germline CDR1 is SGHAT and CDR2 FQNNGV. This CDR3 spans 12 amino acids. V lost 0 bases and J 6 bases, leaving 2 bases between the germline ends. The CDR3 coding sequence is TGTGCCAGCAGCTTAGAGTCCGGGGAGCTGTTTTTT. Its translation: CASSLESGELFF. Variable domain in full (rest from reference TRBV11-2 and TRBJ2-2): EAGVAQSPRYKIIEKRQSVAFWCNPISGHATLYWYQQILGQGPKLLIQFQNNGVVDDSQLPKDRFSAERLKGVDSTLKIQPAKLEDSAVYLCASSLESGELFFGEGSRLTVL.

This clonotype was seen at least ten times. This chain links TRBV7-8 with TRBJ2-2, with D possibly TRBD2 on 5 matching bases. V shed 2 bases and J shed 7 bases, with 8 bases lying between them. Germline-derived CDR1 and CDR2 are SGHVS and FQNEAQ. The CDR3 has 13 amino acids. The CDR3 here is CASSLTGFGELFF. Written as DNA, the CDR3 is TGTGCCAGCAGCTTAACGGGGTTCGGGGAGCTGTTTTTT.